The entry below gives a single T cell receptor beta chain sequence along with its context. Its antigen has not been determined. The sample is drawn from a study of control samples from healthy donors and cancer patients (dated by TCRdb to the early 2020s). Per the germline V gene (reference sequence), GTSNPN is the CDR1 and SVGIG is the CDR2. The V end loses 4 bases and the J end loses 1 base, and a stretch of 10 bases separates them. The CDR3 spans 13 residues, from the cysteine through the phenylalanine. The read is trimmed to its CDR3 DNA, 39 bases read in frame from base 1. Library prep was done by the immunoSEQ multiplex PCR assay. Held by TCRdb, this immuneACCESS table contains in-frame sequences only and omits some clones. Under half of the omission traces to an unresolved V gene where checked; the cause of the rest is unknown. This sample's clone table shows about 210,000 clones. More than 2% of the sample is in the top ten clones.

The sequence is built from TRBV30 and TRBJ2-5; TRBD1 is a weak D gene call, 6 bases matching. The clonotype originates from a woman between 25 and 40 years old in good health. Material: blood. The bases are TGTGCCTGGACGGGACACCCCCAAGAGACCCAGTACTTC. This gives the protein CAWTGHPQETQYF.